The sample holds many counts of the clone carrying this T cell receptor beta chain. Per-sample PBMC isolation yielded at least 7 million cells. This sample is drawn from a study of blood T cells in healthy people across ages. Germline lookup yields CDR1 SGHTA and CDR2 FQGNSA. The CDR3 runs to 17 residues. V was clipped by 4 bases and J by 4 bases; unmatched bases: 8. PCR was performed a second time for roughly 7 to 12 cycles using a sample-barcoded 5' primer and a J-beta primer mix. TCRdb analysed the 5' RACE reads with MiXCR anew, one entry per CDR3 protein. Of some 790,000 distinct CDR3 sequences in the sample, around 28% were seen once.

The source of this sequence is a woman of 80 years or more in good health. The sequencing sample was made of blood. V and J are TRBV7-2 and TRBJ2-1; 12 bases agree with TRBD2. The CDR3, as DNA: TGTGCCAGCAGCTCTCGCAGCGGGACTAGCGGGTACAATGAGCAGTTCTTC. Its protein product is CASSSRSGTSGYNEQFF.